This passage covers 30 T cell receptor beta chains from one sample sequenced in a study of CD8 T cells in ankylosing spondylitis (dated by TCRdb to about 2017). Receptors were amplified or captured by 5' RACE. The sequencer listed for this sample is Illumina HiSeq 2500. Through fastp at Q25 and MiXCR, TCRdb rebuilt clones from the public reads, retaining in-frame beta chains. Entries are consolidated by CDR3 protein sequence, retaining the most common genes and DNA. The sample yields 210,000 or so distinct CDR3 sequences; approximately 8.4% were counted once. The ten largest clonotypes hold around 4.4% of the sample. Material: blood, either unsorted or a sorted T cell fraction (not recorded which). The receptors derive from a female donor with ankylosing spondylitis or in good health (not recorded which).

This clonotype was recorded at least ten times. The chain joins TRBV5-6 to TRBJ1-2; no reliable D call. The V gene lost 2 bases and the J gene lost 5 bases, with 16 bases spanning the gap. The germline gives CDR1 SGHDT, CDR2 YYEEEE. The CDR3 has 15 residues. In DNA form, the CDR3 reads TGTGCCAGCAGCTTATGGATAGCAGGAGGATATGGCTACACCTTC. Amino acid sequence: CASSLWIAGGYGYTF. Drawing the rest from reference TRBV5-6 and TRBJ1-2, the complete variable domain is DAGVTQSPTHLIKTRGQQVTLRCSPKSGHDTVSWYQQALGQGPQFIFQYYEEEERQRGNFPDRFSGHQFPNYSSELNVNALLLGDSALYLCASSLWIAGGYGYTFGSGTRLTVV.

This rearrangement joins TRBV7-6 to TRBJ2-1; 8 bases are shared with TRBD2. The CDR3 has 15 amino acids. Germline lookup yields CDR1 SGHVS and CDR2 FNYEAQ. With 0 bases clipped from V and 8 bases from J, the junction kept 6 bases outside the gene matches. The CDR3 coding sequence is TGTGCCAGCAGCTTAGCAGCGGGAGTGGGGGATGAGCAGTTCTTC. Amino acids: CASSLAAGVGDEQFF.

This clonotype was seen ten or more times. CDR3 residues: CASSSSTGAGQETQYF. In DNA form, the CDR3 reads TGCGCCAGCAGCTCTTCGACAGGGGCCGGCCAAGAGACCCAGTACTTC. The chain links TRBV5-1 to TRBJ2-5; 8 positions agree with TRBD1. CDR1 SGHRS and CDR2 YFSETQ come from the germline V gene. After removal of 3 bases from V and 1 base from J, the junction contained 8 bases not matched to a gene. The CDR3 length is 16 residues. The full variable domain, in which reference TRBV5-1 and TRBJ2-5 provide the parts outside the CDR3, is KAGVTQTPRYLIKTRGQQVTLSCSPISGHRSVSWYQQTPGQGLQFLFEYFSETQRNKGNFPGRFSGRQFSNSRSEMNVSTLELGDSALYLCASSSSTGAGQETQYFGPGTRLLVL.

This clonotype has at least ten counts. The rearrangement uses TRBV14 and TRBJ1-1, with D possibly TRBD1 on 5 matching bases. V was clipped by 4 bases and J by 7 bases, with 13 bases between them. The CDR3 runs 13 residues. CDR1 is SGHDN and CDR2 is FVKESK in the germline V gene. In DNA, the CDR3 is TGTGCCAGCAGCCCCCTCGAGAGGGGTGAAGCTTTCTTT. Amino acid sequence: CASSPLERGEAFF.

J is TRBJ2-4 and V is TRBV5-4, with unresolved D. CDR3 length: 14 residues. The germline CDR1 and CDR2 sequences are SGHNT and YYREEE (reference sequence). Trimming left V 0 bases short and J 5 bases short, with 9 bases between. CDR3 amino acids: CASSLAGRQNIQYF. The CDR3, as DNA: TGTGCCAGCAGCTTGGCGGGTCGGCAAAACATTCAGTACTTC. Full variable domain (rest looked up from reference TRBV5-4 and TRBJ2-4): ETGVTQSPTHLIKTRGQQVTLRCSSQSGHNTVSWYQQALGQGPQFIFQYYREEENGRGNFPPRFSGLQFPNYSSELNVNALELDDSALYLCASSLAGRQNIQYFGAGTRLSVL.

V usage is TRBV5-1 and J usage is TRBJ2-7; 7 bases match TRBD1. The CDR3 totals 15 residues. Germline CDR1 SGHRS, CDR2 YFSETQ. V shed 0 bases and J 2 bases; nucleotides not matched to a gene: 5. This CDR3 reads CASSLEPGQTYEQYF. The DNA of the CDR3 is TGCGCCAGCAGCTTGGAGCCGGGACAGACCTACGAGCAGTACTTC.

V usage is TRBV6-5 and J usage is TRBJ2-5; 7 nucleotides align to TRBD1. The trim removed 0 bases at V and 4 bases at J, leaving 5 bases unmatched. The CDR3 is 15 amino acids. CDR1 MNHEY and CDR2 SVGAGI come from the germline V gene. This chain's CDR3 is CASSYSDRARETQYF. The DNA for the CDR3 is TGTGCCAGCAGTTACTCTGACAGGGCGAGAGAGACCCAGTACTTC.

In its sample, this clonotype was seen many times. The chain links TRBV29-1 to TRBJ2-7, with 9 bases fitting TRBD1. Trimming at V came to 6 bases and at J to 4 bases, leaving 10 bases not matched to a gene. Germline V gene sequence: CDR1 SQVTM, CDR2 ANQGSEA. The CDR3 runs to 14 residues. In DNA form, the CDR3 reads TGCAGCGTCACCACGGGGACAGGGTCTTACGAGCAGTACTTC. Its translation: CSVTTGTGSYEQYF.

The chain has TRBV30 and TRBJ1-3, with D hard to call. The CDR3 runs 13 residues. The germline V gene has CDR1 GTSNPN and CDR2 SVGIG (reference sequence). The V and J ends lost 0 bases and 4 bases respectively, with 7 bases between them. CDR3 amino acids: CAWSVQGGNTIYF. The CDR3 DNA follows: TGTGCCTGGAGTGTACAAGGAGGAAACACCATATATTTT.

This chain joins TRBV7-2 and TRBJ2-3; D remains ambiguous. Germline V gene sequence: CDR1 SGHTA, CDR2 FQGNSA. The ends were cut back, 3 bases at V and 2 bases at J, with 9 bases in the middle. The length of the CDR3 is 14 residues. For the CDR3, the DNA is TGTGCCAGCAGCTTGAGCGACACCACAGATACGCAGTATTTT. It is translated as CASSLSDTTDTQYF.

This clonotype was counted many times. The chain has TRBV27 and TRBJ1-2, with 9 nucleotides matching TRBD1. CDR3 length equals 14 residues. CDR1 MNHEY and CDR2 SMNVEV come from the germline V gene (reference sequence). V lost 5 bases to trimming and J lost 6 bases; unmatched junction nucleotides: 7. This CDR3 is CASSKGQGQNGYTF. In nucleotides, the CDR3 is TGTGCCAGCAGTAAAGGACAGGGGCAGAATGGCTACACCTTC.

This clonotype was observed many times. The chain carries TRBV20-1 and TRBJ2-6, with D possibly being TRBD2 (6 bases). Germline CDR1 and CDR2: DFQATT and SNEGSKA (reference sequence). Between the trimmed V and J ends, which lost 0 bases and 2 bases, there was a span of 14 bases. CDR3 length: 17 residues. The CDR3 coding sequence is TGCAGTGCTAGAGAGACGATACGGAGGGCTGGGGCCAACGTCCTGACTTTC. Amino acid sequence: CSARETIRRAGANVLTF.

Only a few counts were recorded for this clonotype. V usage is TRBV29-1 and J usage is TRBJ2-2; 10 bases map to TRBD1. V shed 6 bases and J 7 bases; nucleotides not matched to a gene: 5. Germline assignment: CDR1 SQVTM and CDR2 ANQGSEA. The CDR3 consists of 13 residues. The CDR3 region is CSVRTGGDGELFF. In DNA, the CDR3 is TGCAGCGTGAGGACAGGGGGGGACGGGGAGCTGTTTTTT.

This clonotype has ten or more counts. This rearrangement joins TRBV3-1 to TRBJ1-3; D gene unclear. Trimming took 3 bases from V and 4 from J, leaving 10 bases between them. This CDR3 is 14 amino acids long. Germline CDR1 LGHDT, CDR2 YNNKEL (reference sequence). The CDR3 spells CASSHGRRGNTIYF. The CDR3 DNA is TGTGCCAGCAGCCACGGACGTCGAGGAAACACCATATATTTT.

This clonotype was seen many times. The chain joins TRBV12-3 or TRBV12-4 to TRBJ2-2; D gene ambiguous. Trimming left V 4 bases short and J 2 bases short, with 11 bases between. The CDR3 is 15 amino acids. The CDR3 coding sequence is TGTGCCAGCAGTTCAGGCTTTTCCAACACCGGGGAGCTGTTTTTT. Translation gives CASSSGFSNTGELFF.

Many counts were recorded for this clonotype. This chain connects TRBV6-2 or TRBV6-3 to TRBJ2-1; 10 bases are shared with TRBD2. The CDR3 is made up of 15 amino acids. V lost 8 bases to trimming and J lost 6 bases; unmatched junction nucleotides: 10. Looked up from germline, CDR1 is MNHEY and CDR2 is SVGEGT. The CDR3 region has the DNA TGTGCCAGCCGAGCAGGGCTAGCGGGAGTCAATGAGCAGTTCTTC. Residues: CASRAGLAGVNEQFF.

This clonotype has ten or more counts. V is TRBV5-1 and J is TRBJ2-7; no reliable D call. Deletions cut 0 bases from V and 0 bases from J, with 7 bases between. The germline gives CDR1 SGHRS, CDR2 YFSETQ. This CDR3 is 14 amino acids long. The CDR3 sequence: CASSLGPNSYEQYF. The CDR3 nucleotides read TGCGCCAGCAGCTTGGGGCCGAACTCCTACGAGCAGTACTTC.

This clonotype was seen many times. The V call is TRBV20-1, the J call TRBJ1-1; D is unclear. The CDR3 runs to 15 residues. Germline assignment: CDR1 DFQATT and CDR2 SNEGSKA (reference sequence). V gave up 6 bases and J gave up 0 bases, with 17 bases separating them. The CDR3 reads CSASIHNGMNTEAFF. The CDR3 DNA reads TGCAGTGCCAGTATCCACAACGGGATGAACACTGAAGCTTTCTTT.

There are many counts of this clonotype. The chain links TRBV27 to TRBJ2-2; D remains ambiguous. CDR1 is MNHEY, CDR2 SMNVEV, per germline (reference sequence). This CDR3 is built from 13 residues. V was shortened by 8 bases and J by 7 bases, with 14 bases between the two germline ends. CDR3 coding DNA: TGTGCCAGCCCATACGGTTCCATCGGGGAGCTGTTTTTT. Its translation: CASPYGSIGELFF.

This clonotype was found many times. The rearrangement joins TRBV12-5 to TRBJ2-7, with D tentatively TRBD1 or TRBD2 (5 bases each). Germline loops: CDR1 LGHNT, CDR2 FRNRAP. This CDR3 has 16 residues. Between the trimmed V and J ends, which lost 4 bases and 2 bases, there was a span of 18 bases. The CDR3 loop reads CASGSARGPRPYEQYF. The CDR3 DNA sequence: TGTGCTAGTGGTTCGGCTAGGGGACCTAGACCCTACGAGCAGTACTTC.

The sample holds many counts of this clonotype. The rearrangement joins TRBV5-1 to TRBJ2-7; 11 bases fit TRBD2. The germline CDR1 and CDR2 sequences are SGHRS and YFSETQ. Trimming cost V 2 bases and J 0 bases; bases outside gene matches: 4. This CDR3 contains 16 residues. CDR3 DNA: TGCGCCAGCAGCTTTCGACTAGCGGGAAACTCCTACGAGCAGTACTTC. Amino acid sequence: CASSFRLAGNSYEQYF.

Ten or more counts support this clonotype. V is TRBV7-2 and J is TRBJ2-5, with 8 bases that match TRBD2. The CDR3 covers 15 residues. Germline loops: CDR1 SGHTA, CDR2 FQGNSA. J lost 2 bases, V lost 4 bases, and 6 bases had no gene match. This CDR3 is CASSSDSGIQETQYF. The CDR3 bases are TGTGCCAGCAGCTCAGATAGCGGGATACAAGAGACCCAGTACTTC.

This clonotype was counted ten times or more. This CDR3 is CSVDRTSGGYNEQFF. The CDR3 region has the DNA TGCAGCGTTGACCGGACTAGCGGGGGATACAATGAGCAGTTCTTC. The chain carries TRBV29-1 and TRBJ2-1; 13 nucleotides match TRBD2. Germline V gene lookup returns CDR1 SQVTM and CDR2 ANQGSEA. J gave up 4 bases and V 3 bases, and 3 bases lay outside the gene matches. The length of the CDR3 is 15 residues.

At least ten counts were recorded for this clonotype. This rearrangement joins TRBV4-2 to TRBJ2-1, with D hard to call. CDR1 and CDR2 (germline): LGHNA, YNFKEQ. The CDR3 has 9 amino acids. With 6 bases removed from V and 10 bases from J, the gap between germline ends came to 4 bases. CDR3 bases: TGTGCCAGCAGACCAGAGCAGTTCTTC. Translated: CASRPEQFF.

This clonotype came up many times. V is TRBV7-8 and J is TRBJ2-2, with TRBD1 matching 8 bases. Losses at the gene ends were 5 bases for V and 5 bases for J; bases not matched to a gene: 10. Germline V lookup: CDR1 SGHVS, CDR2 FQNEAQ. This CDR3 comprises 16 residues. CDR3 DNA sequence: TGTGCCAGCAGCGGGCAGGGGGCCTTCTCTACCGGGGAGCTGTTTTTT. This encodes CASSGQGAFSTGELFF.

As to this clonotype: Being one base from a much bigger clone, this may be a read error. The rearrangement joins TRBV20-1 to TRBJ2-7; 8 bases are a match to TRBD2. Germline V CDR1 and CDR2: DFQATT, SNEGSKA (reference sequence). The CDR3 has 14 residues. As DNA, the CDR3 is TGCAGTTCTAGAGAGTCCAGCGGGAGAGACGAGCAGTACTTC. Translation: CSSRESSGRDEQYF.

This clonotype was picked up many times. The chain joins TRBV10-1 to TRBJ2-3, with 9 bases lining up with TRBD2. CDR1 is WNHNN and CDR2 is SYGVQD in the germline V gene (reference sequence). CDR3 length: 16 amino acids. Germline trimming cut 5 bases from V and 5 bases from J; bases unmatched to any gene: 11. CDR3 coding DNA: TGCGCCAGCAGTCGTTTAGCGGGAGCCCTCGGAGATACGCAGTATTTT. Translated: CASSRLAGALGDTQYF.

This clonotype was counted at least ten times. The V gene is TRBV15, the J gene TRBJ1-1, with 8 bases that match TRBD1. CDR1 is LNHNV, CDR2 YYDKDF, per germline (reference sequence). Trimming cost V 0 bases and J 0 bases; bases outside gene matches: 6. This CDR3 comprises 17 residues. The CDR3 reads CATSRDWTGWMNTEAFF. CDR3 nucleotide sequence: TGTGCCACCAGCAGAGACTGGACAGGGTGGATGAACACTGAAGCTTTCTTT.

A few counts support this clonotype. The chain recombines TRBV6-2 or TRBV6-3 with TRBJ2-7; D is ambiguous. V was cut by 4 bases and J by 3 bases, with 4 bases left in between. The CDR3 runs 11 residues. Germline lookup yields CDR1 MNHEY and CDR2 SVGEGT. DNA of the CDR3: TGTGCCAGCAGTTTCCGCTACGAGCAGTACTTC. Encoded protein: CASSFRYEQYF.

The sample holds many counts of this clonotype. Here the CDR3 reads CASRQIPSVYNEQFF. CDR3 nucleotide sequence: TGTGCCAGCAGACAAATCCCATCTGTATACAATGAGCAGTTCTTC. This sequence joins TRBV7-9 and TRBJ2-1; D remains unclear. Trimming removed 6 bases from V and 4 bases from J, with 16 bases in between. Germline CDR1 is SEHNR and CDR2 is FQNEAQ (reference sequence). The CDR3 covers 15 residues. Full variable domain (rest looked up from reference TRBV7-9 and TRBJ2-1): DTGVSQNPRHKITKRGQNVTFRCDPISEHNRLYWYRQTLGQGPEFLTYFQNEAQLEKSRLLSDRFSAERPKGSFSTLEIQRTEQGDSAMYLCASRQIPSVYNEQFFGPGTRLTVL.